This TCR beta chain was documented in a study of tumor-infiltrating lymphocytes in localized non-small cell lung cancer. Generated by immunoSEQ multiplex PCR, the TCRdb table keeps only in-frame clones and is missing some. This sample has some 11,000 clones; 63% occur once, and the top ten carry roughly 9.2%. For this clone: Antigen unknown.

The CDR3 contains 14 residues. Overall study results and limits: No link was found between tumor T-cell fraction and recurrence-free survival. No T-cell fraction difference was seen between IM1 and IM2 tumors. TCRbeta sequencing showed higher T cell infiltration in tumors than uninvolved lung.

The sequencing sample was made of lung tumor tissue. The TCR comes from a human donor with non-small cell lung cancer. This sequence joins TRBV21-1 and TRBJ1-4; no DNA check was done on the table's D call, TRBD1. TRBV21-1 is given as a pseudogene. The CDR3 sequence is CASFRTGTNEKLFF. As DNA, the CDR3 is TGTGCCAGCTTTCGGACAGGGACTAATGAAAAACTGTTTTTT.